This T cell receptor (beta chain) is drawn from a study of response to subunit inactivated influenza vaccine. There are a few counts of this clonotype. One entry per CDR3 protein results from TCRdb running MiXCR on the RT-PCR reads. The sample has approximately 480,000 distinct CDR3 sequences; roughly 9.8% are singletons. Germline CDR1 reads MDHEN; CDR2 reads SYDVKM. V lost 7 bases, J lost 1 base, and 14 bases lay in between. CDR3 length: 14 residues. This material consisted of PBMCs from blood, taken roughly 45 days after vaccination. The chain carries TRBV28 and TRBJ2-7, with D perhaps matching TRBD1 or TRBD2 (6 bases each). This TCR was sampled from a man aged 50 to 60 who received an inactivated influenza vaccine. CDR3 region: CASIPRRGSYEQYF. The CDR3 nucleotides read TGTGCCAGCATCCCCCGGAGGGGGTCCTACGAGCAGTACTTC.